The 30 T cell receptor beta chains below come from one sample, sequenced in a study of cytomegalovirus exposure and HLA in healthy donors. The PCR made use of 60 Vbeta and 13 Jbeta primers. The assay was immunoSEQ multiplex PCR, and TCRdb's table has in-frame clones only and misses some. The repertoire holds almost 200,000 clones, with approximately 85% as singletons. Material for sequencing was PBMCs. The receptors shown here come from a woman aged 45-59 years in good health and CMV-seronegative.

J is TRBJ2-1 and V is TRBV28, with 8 bases identical to TRBD1. The germline gives CDR1 MDHEN, CDR2 SYDVKM. The CDR3 runs 13 residues. Trimming at V came to 6 bases and at J to 7 bases, leaving 5 bases not matched to a gene. In nucleotides, the CDR3 is TGTGCCAGCAGCTTGGACAGGGTGAATGAGCAGTTCTTC. Amino acids: CASSLDRVNEQFF. Full variable domain (remainder filled in from reference TRBV28 and TRBJ2-1): DVKVTQSSRYLVKRTGEKVFLECVQDMDHENMFWYRQDPGLGLRLIYFSYDVKMKEKGDIPEGYSVSREKKERFSLILESASTNQTSMYLCASSLDRVNEQFFGPGTRLTVL.

V gene TRBV7-8 combines with J gene TRBJ2-2, with D possibly matching TRBD2 (5 bases). The CDR3 is 14 residues long. The germline CDR1 and CDR2 sequences are SGHVS and FQNEAQ. The V and J ends lost 10 bases and 3 bases respectively, with 15 bases between them. This chain's CDR3 is CAKDKLEHTGELFF. The CDR3 coding sequence is TGTGCCAAAGACAAACTAGAACACACCGGGGAGCTGTTTTTT. Together with reference TRBV7-8 and TRBJ2-2, the CDR3 gives the full variable domain: GAGVSQSPRYKVAKRGQDVALRCDPISGHVSLFWYQQALGQGPEFLTYFQNEAQLDKSGLPSDRFFAERPEGSVSTLKIQRTQQEDSAVYLCAKDKLEHTGELFFGEGSRLTVL.

This clone has only one observation. This chain links TRBV5-1 with TRBJ1-1; 8 bases align to TRBD1. V shed 2 bases and J 10 bases; nucleotides not matched to a gene: 22. From germline, CDR1 is SGHRS and CDR2 YFSETQ. The CDR3 consists of 18 residues. The CDR3 is CASSFGLSGDRTKGGAFF. CDR3 DNA: TGCGCCAGCAGCTTTGGACTCTCCGGGGACAGGACTAAAGGAGGAGCTTTCTTT.

The genes are TRBV4-2 and TRBJ2-7, with TRBD2 matching over 8 bases. From germline, CDR1 is LGHNA and CDR2 YNFKEQ. CDR3 length: 16 amino acids. The trim removed 0 bases at V and 6 bases at J, leaving 10 bases unmatched. The CDR3 loop is CASSQDLAGSPGEQYF. The CDR3 DNA reads as TGTGCCAGCAGCCAAGATTTAGCGGGATCCCCCGGCGAGCAGTACTTC.

The V gene is TRBV28, the J gene TRBJ1-5; a weak D match, TRBD1 (5 bases). Germline V gives CDR1 MDHEN, CDR2 SYDVKM. V lost 7 bases, J lost 1 base, and 14 bases lay in between. CDR3 length: 15 amino acids. The CDR3 DNA reads TGTGCCAGCACCTTGGAGACAGAGAGCAATCAGCCCCAGCATTTT. The encoded protein is CASTLETESNQPQHF.

The chain joins TRBV19 to TRBJ2-2; the D gene is possibly TRBD1 (6 bases). Germline CDR1 reads LNHDA; CDR2 reads SQIVND (reference sequence). The CDR3 is 14 residues long. V was cut by 6 bases and J by 4 bases, with 12 bases left in between. The CDR3 nucleotides read TGTGCCAGTAGAACCGGGACAACCACCGGGGAGCTGTTTTTT. Translation gives CASRTGTTTGELFF.

Here the CDR3 DNA reads TGTGCCAGCAGTTTCTTCGTCTCGGCAGGCCCGAGCAATCAGCCCCAGCATTTT. It codes for CASSFFVSAGPSNQPQHF. This chain uses TRBV28 with TRBJ1-5; D unclear. The CDR3 contains 18 residues. Germline CDR1 and CDR2: MDHEN and SYDVKM. Trimming left V 3 bases short and J 1 base short, with 19 bases between.

The V call is TRBV4-1, the J call TRBJ2-3; 9 nucleotides agree with TRBD2. Trimming cost V 4 bases and J 7 bases; bases outside gene matches: 12. Germline assignment: CDR1 MGHRA and CDR2 YSYEKL. This CDR3 comprises 16 residues. CDR3 protein: CASSPFGGRAVNTQYF. Written as DNA, the CDR3 is TGCGCCAGCAGCCCCTTTGGCGGGAGGGCCGTAAATACGCAGTATTTT.

The chain has TRBV25-1 and TRBJ2-7; 7 bases are shared with TRBD1. The CDR3 totals 17 residues. The ends lost 4 bases at V and 3 bases at J; junction bases unmatched: 15. Looked up from germline, CDR1 is MGHDK and CDR2 is SYGVNS. The CDR3, as DNA: TGTGCCAGCAGTGCTAAAAACAGGGGTTGGAGTTACTACGAGCAGTACTTC. Residues: CASSAKNRGWSYYEQYF.

V and J are TRBV7-2 and TRBJ2-7; TRBD2 matches at 11 bases. CDR1 is SGHTA and CDR2 is FQGNSA in the germline V gene. The CDR3 contains 15 residues. Trimming at V came to 1 base and at J to 9 bases, leaving 8 bases not matched to a gene. The CDR3 spells CASSLGGTSGSGQYF. In nucleotides, the CDR3 is TGTGCCAGCAGCTTAGGGGGGACTAGCGGTTCAGGGCAGTACTTC. Complete variable domain (other parts from reference TRBV7-2 and TRBJ2-7): GAGVSQSPSNKVTEKGKDVELRCDPISGHTALYWYRQSLGQGLEFLIYFQGNSAPDKSGLPSDRFSAERTGGSVSTLTIQRTQQEDSAVYLCASSLGGTSGSGQYFGPGTRLTVT.

The V and J genes are TRBV7-6 and TRBJ2-7; D gene unclear. Germline V gives CDR1 SGHVS, CDR2 FNYEAQ. This CDR3 is 13 amino acids long. The ends were cut back, 1 base at V and 8 bases at J, with 12 bases in the middle. This chain's CDR3 is CASSLGEAGQQYF. The CDR3 DNA sequence: TGTGCCAGCAGCTTAGGAGAAGCAGGTCAGCAGTACTTC.

This chain joins TRBV29-1 and TRBJ2-7, with TRBD2 matching over 10 bases. The V gene's germline CDR1 is SQVTM and CDR2 ANQGSEA. This CDR3 has 14 amino acids. The J segment lost 6 bases and the V segment lost 7 bases, leaving 12 bases of the junction unmatched. The CDR3 here is CSALASGSPREQYF. CDR3 DNA: TGCAGCGCTTTGGCTAGCGGGAGCCCTCGCGAGCAGTACTTC.

This chain joins TRBV29-1 and TRBJ2-1; D is ambiguous. V lost 1 base, J lost 9 bases, and 16 bases lay in between. The CDR3 runs 14 residues. In germline, CDR1 is SQVTM, CDR2 ANQGSEA. CDR3 sequence reads: CSVEGIVPSLEQFF. The CDR3 DNA sequence: TGCAGCGTTGAAGGCATAGTCCCCTCCCTTGAGCAGTTCTTC.

This rearrangement joins TRBV7-9 to TRBJ2-3; 12 bases line up with TRBD2. CDR1 SEHNR and CDR2 FQNEAQ come from the germline V gene (reference sequence). Germline trimming cut 5 bases from V and 3 bases from J; bases unmatched to any gene: 9. The CDR3 has 17 amino acids. The CDR3 DNA reads as TGTGCCAGCAGCCCAGGACTAGCGGGAATGAATACAGATACGCAGTATTTT. This encodes CASSPGLAGMNTDTQYF.

This sequence joins TRBV4-1 and TRBJ2-7; TRBD2 agrees at 8 bases. CDR1 MGHRA and CDR2 YSYEKL come from the germline V gene. V gave up 3 bases and J gave up 2 bases; unmatched junction bases: 9. The CDR3 extends over 16 amino acids. DNA of the CDR3: TGCGCCAGCAGCCACCCAGGAGGTAGCGGGACCTACGAGCAGTACTTC. This gives the protein CASSHPGGSGTYEQYF.

For the CDR3, the DNA is TGTGCCAGCAGTTTAGCCCCGAGCGGGAGTTACATTCAGTACTTC. It is translated as CASSLAPSGSYIQYF. The chain recombines TRBV27 with TRBJ2-4; 8 positions agree with TRBD2. The CDR3 is 15 residues long. CDR1 MNHEY and CDR2 SMNVEV come from the germline V gene (reference sequence). After removal of 2 bases from V and 8 bases from J, the junction contained 8 bases not matched to a gene.

The chain carries TRBV5-6 and TRBJ1-2; D is perhaps TRBD1 (5 bases). Germline values: CDR1 SGHDT, CDR2 YYEEEE. CDR3 length: 13 amino acids. V shed 4 bases and J shed 4 bases, with 11 bases lying between them. The CDR3 spells CASSSTGPYGYTF. CDR3 sequence (DNA): TGTGCCAGCAGCAGTACAGGTCCCTATGGCTACACCTTC. Drawing the rest from reference TRBV5-6 and TRBJ1-2, the complete variable domain is DAGVTQSPTHLIKTRGQQVTLRCSPKSGHDTVSWYQQALGQGPQFIFQYYEEEERQRGNFPDRFSGHQFPNYSSELNVNALLLGDSALYLCASSSTGPYGYTFGSGTRLTVV.

This clone has only one observation. This chain joins TRBV6-5 and TRBJ2-3; 9 nucleotides line up with TRBD1. CDR1 is MNHEY and CDR2 is SVGAGI in the germline V gene. Losses at the gene ends were 6 bases for V and 4 bases for J; bases not matched to a gene: 5. The CDR3 sequence is 14 residues long. CDR3 sequence: CASSRQGEADTQYF. CDR3 DNA: TGTGCCAGCAGCAGACAGGGGGAGGCAGATACGCAGTATTTT.

The chain links TRBV29-1 to TRBJ2-7, with D possibly matching TRBD2 (6 bases). The V end lost 4 bases, the J end lost 4 bases, and 14 bases lay between the germline ends. This CDR3 comprises 13 residues. Germline lookup yields CDR1 SQVTM and CDR2 ANQGSEA. CDR3 DNA: TGCAGCGTTGCGGCGGGACTTGGATACGAGCAGTACTTC. It yields the protein CSVAAGLGYEQYF.

The chain uses TRBV5-6 and TRBJ1-2, with 7 bases lining up with TRBD1. The CDR3 spans 14 residues. Germline CDR1 reads SGHDT; CDR2 reads YYEEEE. Germline trimming cut 4 bases from V and 7 bases from J; bases unmatched to any gene: 10. The CDR3 reads CASSRTGERAGYTF. DNA of the CDR3: TGTGCCAGCAGCAGGACAGGAGAACGCGCTGGCTACACCTTC.

CDR3 amino acids: CAWSRWTGDNQPQHF. In DNA form, the CDR3 reads TGTGCCTGGAGTCGATGGACAGGGGATAATCAGCCCCAGCATTTT. This chain links TRBV30 with TRBJ1-5; 9 bases map to TRBD1. CDR3 length: 15 residues. CDR1 is GTSNPN and CDR2 is SVGIG in the germline V gene (reference sequence). The trim removed 2 bases at V and 4 bases at J, leaving 6 bases unmatched.

This clone has more than one count but fewer than ten. The V call is TRBV27, the J call TRBJ2-7; 7 bases match TRBD2. Germline CDR1 and CDR2: MNHEY and SMNVEV (reference sequence). Trimming took 5 bases from V and 3 from J; bases not matched to a gene: 4. The CDR3 spans 13 residues. For the CDR3, the DNA is TGTGCCAGCAGTAAGGGACTACGCTACGAGCAGTACTTC. Protein sequence: CASSKGLRYEQYF.

The genes are TRBV5-6 and TRBJ1-1, with D maybe TRBD1 (5 bases). Deletions cut 2 bases from V and 0 bases from J, with 11 bases between. Germline V gene lookup returns CDR1 SGHDT and CDR2 YYEEEE. The CDR3 loop spans 15 amino acids. CDR3 in amino acids: CASSFEGRVNTEAFF. Here the CDR3 DNA reads TGTGCCAGCAGCTTTGAAGGCAGGGTGAACACTGAAGCTTTCTTT.

The table lists this clone with a few counts. The germline gene is not matched at one end of the junction; a read error may be the cause. This chain joins TRBV7-9 and TRBJ2-1; D is possibly TRBD2 (6 bases). The CDR3 is made up of 16 amino acids. In germline, CDR1 is SEHNR, CDR2 FQNEAQ (reference sequence). The CDR3 region is CSSSPRDSPNYNEQFF. The CDR3 coding sequence is TGTTCCAGCAGCCCTCGGGACTCCCCAAACTACAATGAGCAGTTCTTC. Full variable domain (missing parts from reference TRBV7-9 and TRBJ2-1): DTGVSQNPRHKITKRGQNVTFRCDPISEHNRLYWYRQTLGQGPEFLTYFQNEAQLEKSRLLSDRFSAERPKGSFSTLEIQRTEQGDSAMYLCSSSPRDSPNYNEQFFGPGTRLTVL.

V is TRBV19 and J is TRBJ1-5, with D possibly TRBD1 on 6 matching bases. This CDR3 is built from 19 residues. The germline V gene has CDR1 LNHDA and CDR2 SQIVND (reference sequence). Trimming shortened V by 4 bases and J by 0 bases, and 22 bases separated the two germline ends. Here the CDR3 reads CASSTIAFTGTLSNQPQHF. The CDR3 DNA is TGTGCCAGTAGTACAATTGCCTTTACCGGGACACTTAGCAATCAGCCCCAGCATTTT.

CDR3 protein: CASSLTGTPYEQYF. The CDR3, as DNA: TGTGCCAGCAGCTTAACCGGGACACCGTACGAGCAGTACTTC. V gene TRBV5-8 combines with J gene TRBJ2-7, with D possibly being TRBD1 (6 bases). Germline V gives CDR1 SGHTS, CDR2 YDEGEE. This CDR3 comprises 14 residues. Trimming took off 2 bases at V and 4 bases at J, with 13 bases between the two ends.

This rearrangement joins TRBV5-1 to TRBJ2-3, with 9 positions matching TRBD2. This CDR3 contains 17 residues. Germline CDR1 and CDR2: SGHRS and YFSETQ. V dropped 0 bases and J dropped 3; count of bases not matched to a gene: 8. In DNA form, the CDR3 reads TGCGCCAGCAGCTTGGGACCTCTAGCGGGAATAACAGATACGCAGTATTTT. It encodes CASSLGPLAGITDTQYF. Looking up the rest from reference TRBV5-1 and TRBJ2-3 gives the full variable domain: KAGVTQTPRYLIKTRGQQVTLSCSPISGHRSVSWYQQTPGQGLQFLFEYFSETQRNKGNFPGRFSGRQFSNSRSEMNVSTLELGDSALYLCASSLGPLAGITDTQYFGPGTRLTVL.

Here the CDR3 DNA reads TGTGCCAGCAGTTCCCCCAGGGAAGGAAGCAATCAGCCCCAGCATTTT. Translating it yields CASSSPREGSNQPQHF. The V gene is TRBV6-5, the J gene TRBJ1-5, with a tentative D call TRBD1 (5 bases). The CDR3 extends over 16 amino acids. Germline V gene lookup returns CDR1 MNHEY and CDR2 SVGAGI. The V end lost 4 bases, the J end lost 1 base, and 14 bases lay between the germline ends.

The chain recombines TRBV28 with TRBJ2-7; 10 bases line up with TRBD2. V trimming: 4 bases; J trimming: 1 base; junction bases outside the gene matches: 4. This CDR3 comprises 15 residues. Germline V gene data show CDR1 as MDHEN and CDR2 as SYDVKM. This CDR3 reads CASSSPGLASYEQYF. CDR3 nucleotide sequence: TGTGCCAGCAGTTCTCCGGGACTAGCGTCCTACGAGCAGTACTTC.

This clone was counted between two and nine times. The chain has TRBV14 and TRBJ2-7, with D possibly matching TRBD2 (6 bases). The CDR3 covers 16 residues. V shed 4 bases and J shed 4 bases, with 20 bases lying between them. CDR1 is SGHDN, CDR2 FVKESK, per germline. The CDR3 coding sequence is TGTGCCAGCAGCCCCCAAGTCGGAGCGGGTGATTACGAGCAGTACTTC. It codes for CASSPQVGAGDYEQYF.